There are a few counts of the clone carrying this T cell receptor beta chain. Its antigen is still unknown. TCR beta CDR3 regions were amplified from RNA. Initially, a first-round RT-PCR of the TCR CDR3 employed the HTBI primer set. TCRdb fed the multiplex PCR reads into MiXCR, producing one record per CDR3 protein. The sample includes approximately 640,000 distinct CDR3 sequences, roughly 17% seen only once; the top ten take 3.8%. These data are taken from a study of T cells in Graves' hyperthyroidism and ophthalmopathy. Findings of the study overall: With a median lead of roughly 6.2 months before onset, the model predicted ophthalmopathy. Stable hyperthyroidism and ophthalmopathy were separated using 13 V-J signatures.

Cells are PBMCs isolated from more than 8.5 ml of fresh blood. The CDR3 loop spans 16 amino acids. Germline V CDR1 and CDR2: SGDLS, YYNGEE. With 5 bases clipped from V and 4 bases from J, the junction kept 8 bases outside the gene matches. The chain recombines TRBV9 with TRBJ2-2; 10 bases match TRBD2. This TCR derives from a woman aged 25 to 39 with Graves' hyperthyroidism. Sequenced: blood. In DNA form, the CDR3 reads TGTGCCAGCAGTTTGACCGGGACTAGCGTCACCGGGGAGCTGTTTTTT. Protein sequence: CASSLTGTSVTGELFF.